Described below is a single TCR beta chain sequence and its context. Its antigen is not known. Clones were sequenced by immunoSEQ multiplex PCR, and TCRdb holds only the in-frame ones, with some missing. This table has over 65,000 clones, about 88% appearing once. This sample was taken from a study of T cell responses to AZD1222 COVID-19 vaccine. V shed 6 bases and J shed 2 bases, with 11 bases lying between them. CDR3 length: 13 residues. The germline gives CDR1 SQVTM, CDR2 ANQGSEA. Study-wide findings and caveats: Only six people who got AZD1222 tested seropositive at baseline.

This chain uses TRBV29-1 with TRBJ1-5; TRBD1 is a possible D gene (5 bases). The specimen was peripheral blood, collected 28 days after the second AZD1222 dose. This clonotype originated in an adult who received the AZD1222 COVID-19 vaccine. The CDR3 reads CSVGDRGNQPQHF. CDR3 DNA sequence: TGCAGCGTAGGGGACCGGGGCAATCAGCCCCAGCATTTT.